The 20 T cell receptor beta chains in this list originate from one sample, sequenced in a study of response to subunit inactivated influenza vaccine. TCRdb used MiXCR to reprocess the RT-PCR reads, holding one entry per CDR3 protein. The data show about half a million distinct CDR3 sequences, with approximately 7.7% seen just once and 10% to 15% held by the top ten. The specimen was PBMCs from blood, collected 23 to 25 months after vaccination. These receptors originate from a man in his fifties or sixties who received an inactivated influenza vaccine.

At least ten counts were recorded for this clonotype. The rearrangement uses TRBV28 and TRBJ2-3; possibly TRBD1 for D (6 bases). Germline assignment: CDR1 MDHEN and CDR2 SYDVKM. This CDR3 region has 13 residues. Trimming cost V 4 bases and J 3 bases, with 8 bases left between them. The chain's CDR3 is CASSWTVTDTQYF. The DNA of the CDR3 is TGTGCCAGCAGTTGGACAGTTACAGATACGCAGTATTTT.

This clonotype was counted at least ten times. This chain links TRBV5-1 with TRBJ1-5, with D unresolved. Germline CDR1 and CDR2: SGHRS and YFSETQ. The CDR3 consists of 12 residues. The V end lost 2 bases, the J end lost 10 bases, and 10 bases lay between the germline ends. Here the CDR3 reads CASSFDQGPQHF. Written as DNA, the CDR3 is TGCGCCAGCAGCTTCGACCAAGGCCCCCAGCATTTT.

This clonotype showed up just a few times. The chain joins TRBV28 to TRBJ2-7; 9 bases are a match to TRBD2. The CDR3 totals 14 residues. The V gene's germline CDR1 is MDHEN and CDR2 SYDVKM. The ends lost 7 bases at V and 6 bases at J; junction bases unmatched: 10. The CDR3 region is CASTLQSGRSEQYF. Written as DNA, the CDR3 is TGTGCCAGCACCTTACAGAGCGGGAGGAGCGAGCAGTACTTC.

The chain is built from TRBV29-1 and TRBJ2-3, with 16 bases aligning to TRBD2. Germline CDR1 SQVTM, CDR2 ANQGSEA. The CDR3 covers 17 residues. V shed 7 bases, J shed 6 bases, and the junction held 13 bases outside the gene matches. Here the CDR3 DNA reads TGCAGCGCCCAGAAGGGACTAGCGGGAGGGTCCCGGGATACGCAGTATTTT. Translated, it gives CSAQKGLAGGSRDTQYF.

This clonotype came up a few times. The V call is TRBV12-3 or TRBV12-4, the J call TRBJ2-2; maybe TRBD2 (5 bases). Trimming cost V 6 bases and J 0 bases, with 11 bases left between them. The length of the CDR3 is 15 residues. The CDR3 DNA reads as TGTGCCAGCAGGCCGGGAAACCCGAACACCGGGGAGCTGTTTTTT. This gives the protein CASRPGNPNTGELFF.

This clonotype was seen repeatedly, ten times or more. V gene TRBV20-1 combines with J gene TRBJ2-1; 13 bases map to TRBD2. The CDR3 loop spans 14 amino acids. The junction had 8 bases not matched to a gene; V was cut back by 5 bases and J by 10 bases. The germline V gene has CDR1 DFQATT and CDR2 SNEGSKA (reference sequence). The CDR3 nucleotides are TGCAGTGCTCGTCGGACTAGCGGGGGAATCGAGCAGTTCTTC. It translates to CSARRTSGGIEQFF.

The sample holds a few counts of this clonotype. V and J are TRBV6-6 and TRBJ1-5, with D uncertain. The CDR3 spans 13 residues. V was clipped by 11 bases and J by 0 bases, with 11 bases between them. Germline assignment: CDR1 MNHNY and CDR2 SVGAGI (reference sequence). CDR3 region: CASQKTSNQPQHF. In nucleotides, the CDR3 is TGTGCCTCCCAAAAGACTAGCAATCAGCCCCAGCATTTT.

In its sample, this clonotype was seen a few times. The chain uses TRBV20-1 and TRBJ2-7; 7 bases are a match to TRBD2. The CDR3 consists of 15 residues. Germline CDR1 DFQATT, CDR2 SNEGSKA (reference sequence). V shed 0 bases, J shed 0 bases, and the junction held 5 bases outside the gene matches. CDR3 nucleotide sequence: TGCAGTGCTAGAGATGGGGGGGTTAGCTCCTACGAGCAGTACTTC. Residues: CSARDGGVSSYEQYF.

This clonotype was recorded at least ten times. The J gene is TRBJ1-1, the V gene TRBV6-1; D is unresolved. Germline values: CDR1 MNHNS, CDR2 SASEGT. The CDR3 totals 13 residues. The germline V and J ends were trimmed by 6 bases and 0 bases, with 8 bases remaining between them. CDR3 region: CASRGEVNTEAFF. Written as DNA, the CDR3 is TGTGCCAGCAGGGGTGAGGTGAACACTGAAGCTTTCTTT.

This clonotype was detected a few times. The chain joins TRBV30 to TRBJ2-6; D uncertain. The CDR3 has 15 amino acids. Germline CDR1 is GTSNPN and CDR2 is SVGIG (reference sequence). Trimming stripped 0 bases from V and 2 bases from J, with 8 bases between. The CDR3 reads CAWSVWQAGANVLTF. CDR3 in DNA: TGTGCCTGGAGTGTATGGCAGGCTGGGGCCAACGTCCTGACTTTC.

This clonotype was observed a few times. The chain has TRBV4-1 and TRBJ2-7; 7 nucleotides line up with TRBD1. Looked up from germline, CDR1 is MGHRA and CDR2 is YSYEKL. The ends lost 0 bases at V and 2 bases at J; junction bases unmatched: 4. There are 15 residues in the CDR3. The chain's CDR3 is CASSQDGTAAYEQYF. The DNA of the CDR3 is TGCGCCAGCAGCCAAGATGGGACAGCGGCCTACGAGCAGTACTTC.

The V call is TRBV9, the J call TRBJ2-3; tentative D call: TRBD2 (6 bases). Germline CDR1 reads SGDLS; CDR2 reads YYNGEE. This CDR3 is 15 amino acids long. Trimming shortened V by 2 bases and J by 1 base, and 11 bases separated the two germline ends. The CDR3 sequence is CASSVGIAGTDTQYF. In DNA, the CDR3 is TGTGCCAGCAGCGTTGGGATAGCGGGCACAGATACGCAGTATTTT.

This clonotype was counted at least ten times. The V call is TRBV4-2, the J call TRBJ2-1; no clear D. The CDR3 is 16 residues long. Deletions cut 2 bases from V and 0 bases from J, with 11 bases between. CDR1 is LGHNA and CDR2 is YNFKEQ in the germline V gene. The chain's CDR3 is CASSQTEAPSYNEQFF. The CDR3 DNA reads as TGTGCCAGCAGCCAAACAGAAGCTCCCTCCTACAATGAGCAGTTCTTC.

The rearrangement joins TRBV9 to TRBJ2-7; D remains ambiguous. V dropped 4 bases and J dropped 2 bases, with 13 bases sitting between them. Germline loops: CDR1 SGDLS, CDR2 YYNGEE. There are 14 residues in the CDR3. The CDR3 reads CASSPTPHAYEQYF. CDR3 nucleotide sequence: TGTGCCAGCAGCCCCACGCCGCATGCCTACGAGCAGTACTTC.

The gene calls are TRBV7-2 and TRBJ1-2; TRBD1 is a possible D gene (6 bases). The CDR3 has 16 residues. Germline CDR1 is SGHTA and CDR2 is FQGNSA. Trimming removed 1 base at V and 4 bases at J, with 16 bases between. In DNA, the CDR3 is TGTGCCAGCAGCTTAGATTCGGCCGGGACACCCTATGGCTACACCTTC. It codes for CASSLDSAGTPYGYTF. Variable domain in full (rest from reference TRBV7-2 and TRBJ1-2): GAGVSQSPSNKVTEKGKDVELRCDPISGHTALYWYRQSLGQGLEFLIYFQGNSAPDKSGLPSDRFSAERTGGSVSTLTIQRTQQEDSAVYLCASSLDSAGTPYGYTFGSGTRLTVV.

This clonotype was counted many times. V is TRBV20-1 and J is TRBJ2-1; 8 bases are a match to TRBD2. Germline CDR1 and CDR2: DFQATT and SNEGSKA (reference sequence). Trimming took 5 bases from V and 5 from J; bases not matched to a gene: 11. The CDR3 length is 15 residues. The CDR3: CSASAGTSIHNEQFF. DNA of the CDR3: TGCAGTGCTTCCGCCGGGACTAGTATCCACAATGAGCAGTTCTTC.

This clonotype occurred a few times. This rearrangement joins TRBV9 to TRBJ2-6; D is perhaps TRBD2 (5 bases). CDR1 and CDR2 from the germline V gene are SGDLS and YYNGEE. The CDR3 is made up of 16 amino acids. V lost 3 bases and J lost 1, with 11 bases in between. CDR3 coding DNA: TGTGCCAGCAGCGGTATCGGGGTGTCTGGGGCCAACGTCCTGACTTTC. Amino acids: CASSGIGVSGANVLTF.

This clonotype was counted at least ten times. V is TRBV12-3 or TRBV12-4 and J is TRBJ2-7, with 8 bases aligning to TRBD2. V lost 10 bases and J lost 1; bases outside the gene matches: 3. CDR3 size: 12 residues. This CDR3 reads CATSGSSYEQYF. The CDR3 nucleotides are TGTGCCACGAGCGGGAGTTCCTACGAGCAGTACTTC.

This clonotype was counted between two and nine times. The genes are TRBV7-6 and TRBJ2-5, with D hard to call. Per germline, CDR1 SGHVS and CDR2 FNYEAQ. Trimming left V 4 bases short and J 5 bases short, with 17 bases between. The CDR3 sequence is 15 residues long. The CDR3 nucleotides are TGTGCCAGCAGCTCTAGTTGGAGTATTAGCGAGACCCAGTACTTC. It codes for CASSSSWSISETQYF.

The rearrangement uses TRBV29-1 and TRBJ2-3; 8 nucleotides line up with TRBD2. Germline-derived CDR1 and CDR2 are SQVTM and ANQGSEA. V gave up 6 bases and J gave up 1 base; unmatched junction bases: 6. The CDR3 spans 14 residues. The DNA for the CDR3 is TGCAGCGTGGCCCGGGGGGGTCGCACAGATACGCAGTATTTT. Translated: CSVARGGRTDTQYF.